The 32 T cell receptor beta chains below all came from one sample that was sequenced in a study of blood T cell repertoires in COVID-19. Clones were sequenced by immunoSEQ multiplex PCR, and TCRdb holds only the in-frame ones, with some missing. Of under 300,000 clones in the sample, 85% to 90% were seen once. Sequencing used peripheral blood. These receptors were collected from a woman between 65 and 79 years old with active or convalescent COVID-19.

The chain is built from TRBV4-3 and TRBJ2-2, with TRBD2 matching over 12 bases. J lost 6 bases, V lost 1 base, and 0 bases had no gene match. Germline V lookup: CDR1 LGHNA, CDR2 YSLEER. The CDR3 runs 15 residues. The CDR3 reads CASSQGTSGAGELFF. The CDR3, as DNA: TGCGCCAGCAGCCAAGGGACTAGCGGGGCCGGGGAGCTGTTTTTT.

As regards this clone: The junction departs from the called germline gene at one end, perhaps through a read error. This chain links TRBV24-1 with TRBJ1-1; the match to TRBD1 covers 7 bases. The CDR3 runs to 16 residues. Germline V gene lookup returns CDR1 KGHDR and CDR2 SFDVKD. Here the CDR3 DNA reads TGTGCCACCAGTGACCGTCAACAGGGGCCCACAATGTTACCTCTCTTT. It is translated as CATSDRQQGPTMLPLF.

This chain joins TRBV25-1 and TRBJ1-1, with 7 nucleotides matching TRBD1. The V gene end was trimmed by 4 bases and the J gene end by 5 bases; junction bases not matched to a gene: 4. Germline V lookup: CDR1 MGHDK, CDR2 SYGVNS. This CDR3 is built from 13 residues. This CDR3 is CASSGSGGTEAFF. The DNA of the CDR3 is TGTGCCAGCAGTGGGTCAGGGGGGACTGAAGCTTTCTTT.

The chain's CDR3 is CASSFRAGGSNEQFF. The CDR3 DNA reads TGTGCCAGCAGCTTCCGGGCCGGGGGGTCAAATGAGCAGTTCTTC. V is TRBV7-9 and J is TRBJ2-1; 7 bases line up with TRBD2. In germline, CDR1 is SEHNR, CDR2 FQNEAQ (reference sequence). The CDR3 spans 15 residues. V shed 3 bases, J shed 7 bases, and the junction held 9 bases outside the gene matches.

The chain recombines TRBV2 with TRBJ1-5, with D possibly being TRBD1 (6 bases). This CDR3 is built from 14 residues. The V end lost 6 bases, the J end lost 7 bases, and 16 bases lay between the germline ends. Germline V gives CDR1 SNHLY, CDR2 FYNNEI. CDR3 protein: CASRKDSGNQPQHF. The CDR3 DNA is TGTGCCAGCAGAAAGGACAGTGGTAACCAGCCCCAGCATTTT.

V usage is TRBV11-3 and J usage is TRBJ2-7; possibly TRBD1 for D (5 bases). The CDR3 contains 14 residues. Trimming left V 1 base short and J 7 bases short, with 14 bases between. CDR1 and CDR2 from the germline V gene are SGHNT and YENEEA. The CDR3 coding sequence is TGTGCCAGCAGCTTAGGACAGCCGGCAGGGGAGCAGTACTTC. Protein sequence: CASSLGQPAGEQYF.

This chain uses TRBV24-1 with TRBJ1-5; D not resolved. The CDR3 totals 12 residues. Per germline, CDR1 KGHDR and CDR2 SFDVKD. V was cut by 2 bases and J by 6 bases, with 4 bases left in between. The CDR3 DNA sequence: TGTGCCACCAGTGATTCTCTTCAGCCCCAGCATTTT. Protein: CATSDSLQPQHF.

The chain joins TRBV18 to TRBJ2-1; 9 positions match TRBD1. Looked up from germline, CDR1 is KGHSH and CDR2 is LQKENI. V lost 0 bases to trimming and J lost 4 bases; unmatched junction nucleotides: 7. The CDR3 loop spans 17 amino acids. CDR3 residues: CASSPPRRDREYNEQFF. Written as DNA, the CDR3 is TGTGCCAGCTCACCACCGCGCCGGGACAGGGAATACAATGAGCAGTTCTTC. Supplemented by reference TRBV18 and TRBJ2-1, the full variable domain reads NAGVMQNPRHLVRRRGQEARLRCSPMKGHSHVYWYRQLPEEGLKFMVYLQKENIIDESGMPKERFSAEFPKEGPSILRIQQVVRGDSAAYFCASSPPRRDREYNEQFFGPGTRLTVL.

The J gene is TRBJ2-7, the V gene TRBV15, with a possible D match to TRBD2 (6 bases). V was trimmed by 4 bases and J by 4 bases, leaving 14 bases between them. The germline V gene encodes CDR1 LNHNV and CDR2 YYDKDF (reference sequence). CDR3 length: 14 residues. The CDR3 DNA reads TGTGCCACCAGCAACCGCGGGGTCGCGTACGAGCAGTACTTC. It yields the protein CATSNRGVAYEQYF.

This chain joins TRBV7-6 and TRBJ1-1; no reliable D call. The CDR3 runs 13 residues. The germline gives CDR1 SGHVS, CDR2 FNYEAQ. The V and J ends lost 4 bases and 1 base respectively, with 7 bases between them. CDR3 residues: CASSSPGNTEAFF. In DNA form, the CDR3 reads TGTGCCAGCAGCTCACCAGGGAACACTGAAGCTTTCTTT. The entire variable domain, with the rest obtained from reference TRBV7-6 and TRBJ1-1, is as follows: GAGVSQSPRYKVTKRGQDVALRCDPISGHVSLYWYRQALGQGPEFLTYFNYEAQQDKSGLPNDRFSAERPEGSISTLTIQRTEQRDSAMYRCASSSPGNTEAFFGQGTRLTVV.

This rearrangement joins TRBV3-1 (or the pseudogene TRBV3-2) to TRBJ1-1; D possibly corresponds to TRBD1 (5 bases). V was cut by 3 bases and J by 10 bases, with 15 bases left in between. CDR3 size: 13 residues. Germline V gives CDR1 LGHDT, CDR2 YNNKEL (reference sequence). CDR3 nucleotide sequence: TGTGCCAGCAGCCAGGGGTCAGGGAGGGGAGCTTTCTTT. Translated, it gives CASSQGSGRGAFF.

V usage is TRBV7-2 and J usage is TRBJ2-2, with 10 bases matching TRBD2. Germline values: CDR1 SGHTA, CDR2 FQGNSA. Trimming cost V 4 bases and J 7 bases; bases outside gene matches: 6. CDR3 length: 15 amino acids. The CDR3 region has the DNA TGTGCCAGCAGCTCAGCGGGGGGGCCCGGCGGGGAGCTGTTTTTT. Its translation is CASSSAGGPGGELFF. Full variable domain (rest looked up from reference TRBV7-2 and TRBJ2-2): GAGVSQSPSNKVTEKGKDVELRCDPISGHTALYWYRQSLGQGLEFLIYFQGNSAPDKSGLPSDRFSAERTGGSVSTLTIQRTQQEDSAVYLCASSSAGGPGGELFFGEGSRLTVL.

This clone came up once. The V gene is TRBV7-9, the J gene TRBJ1-4; D remains ambiguous. Germline V gives CDR1 SEHNR, CDR2 FQNEAQ (reference sequence). V lost 5 bases and J lost 8, with 6 bases in between. The CDR3 length is 11 residues. CDR3 sequence (DNA): TGTGCCAGCAGCCCCTCGGAAAAACTGTTTTTT. Protein product: CASSPSEKLFF. The entire variable domain, with the rest obtained from reference TRBV7-9 and TRBJ1-4, is as follows: DTGVSQNPRHKITKRGQNVTFRCDPISEHNRLYWYRQTLGQGPEFLTYFQNEAQLEKSRLLSDRFSAERPKGSFSTLEIQRTEQGDSAMYLCASSPSEKLFFGSGTQLSVL.

Regarding this clone: The sample carries other DNA sequences with the same CDR3. CDR3 region: CASSLGGQPQHF. CDR3 coding DNA: TGTGCCAGCAGCTTAGGTGGCCAGCCCCAGCATTTT. The J gene is TRBJ1-5, the V gene TRBV7-9; D remains unclear. Germline lookup yields CDR1 SEHNR and CDR2 FQNEAQ (reference sequence). Trimming took off 1 base at V and 7 bases at J, with 5 bases between the two ends. The length of the CDR3 is 12 residues.

The chain couples TRBV19 to TRBJ1-4, with D unresolved. The germline V gene encodes CDR1 LNHDA and CDR2 SQIVND (reference sequence). The germline V and J ends were trimmed by 5 bases and 10 bases, with 14 bases remaining between them. This CDR3 has 13 residues. The CDR3 here is CASSPEGEGKLFF. The CDR3 region has the DNA TGTGCCAGTAGTCCCGAGGGTGAGGGAAAACTGTTTTTT.

V and J are TRBV18 and TRBJ1-2, with a tentative D call TRBD1 (6 bases). CDR3 size: 15 residues. V shed 3 bases and J shed 2 bases, with 13 bases lying between them. The germline gives CDR1 KGHSH, CDR2 LQKENI. The CDR3: CASSPSLGANYGYTF. CDR3 nucleotide sequence: TGTGCCAGCTCACCCTCGTTGGGGGCGAACTATGGCTACACCTTC.

This rearrangement joins TRBV7-6 to TRBJ1-4; possible D gene TRBD1, 6 bases. The CDR3 contains 14 residues. Germline CDR1 and CDR2: SGHVS and FNYEAQ. V shed 6 bases and J shed 8 bases, with 16 bases lying between them. CDR3 DNA sequence: TGTGCCAGCAGTTCGAGGGGGGGCGGAGAAAAACTGTTTTTT. As protein: CASSSRGGGEKLFF.

This chain joins TRBV7-2 and TRBJ2-7; weak D call: TRBD1 (6 bases). CDR3 length: 14 residues. The V gene lost 8 bases and the J gene lost 4 bases, with 18 bases spanning the gap. Looked up from germline, CDR1 is SGHTA and CDR2 is FQGNSA. In DNA, the CDR3 is TGTGCCAGCTCCGTGACAGGCTCTTTTTACGAGCAGTACTTC. It translates to CASSVTGSFYEQYF.

V usage is TRBV11-2 and J usage is TRBJ1-1; D may be TRBD1 (5 bases). Germline-derived CDR1 and CDR2 are SGHAT and FQNNGV. The CDR3 sequence is 12 residues long. The V end lost 5 bases, the J end lost 2 bases, and 6 bases lay between the germline ends. CDR3 DNA sequence: TGTGCCAGCAGCCGGACAAACACTGAAGCTTTCTTT. Translation: CASSRTNTEAFF.

The V and J genes are TRBV18 and TRBJ1-2, with a weak D call TRBD1 (5 bases). The CDR3 totals 14 residues. Germline V CDR1 and CDR2: KGHSH, LQKENI. V was shortened by 2 bases and J by 1 base, with 8 bases between the two germline ends. The CDR3: CASSPDSSNYGYTF. The CDR3 nucleotides read TGTGCCAGCTCACCAGACAGCAGTAACTATGGCTACACCTTC. The full variable domain, in which reference TRBV18 and TRBJ1-2 provide the parts outside the CDR3, is NAGVMQNPRHLVRRRGQEARLRCSPMKGHSHVYWYRQLPEEGLKFMVYLQKENIIDESGMPKERFSAEFPKEGPSILRIQQVVRGDSAAYFCASSPDSSNYGYTFGSGTRLTVV.

V gene TRBV18 combines with J gene TRBJ2-3; 9 bases agree with TRBD2. Germline CDR1 and CDR2: KGHSH and LQKENI. CDR3 length: 18 residues. Unmatched junction bases numbered 10, after V lost 1 base and J lost 2 bases. The CDR3 DNA is TGTGCCAGCTCACCACAAATCGTAGCGGGGGCCATCACAGATACGCAGTATTTT. Translation gives CASSPQIVAGAITDTQYF.

This chain connects TRBV24-1 to TRBJ2-1; 7 nucleotides align to TRBD1. The V and J ends lost 6 bases and 2 bases, in that order; junction bases with no gene match: 6. Per germline, CDR1 KGHDR and CDR2 SFDVKD. This CDR3 is 15 amino acids long. The DNA of the CDR3 is TGTGCCACCAGTAGGGGGCAGGGTCCCTACAATGAGCAGTTCTTC. It yields the protein CATSRGQGPYNEQFF.

The CDR3 here is CASSPRAAGYNEQFF. As DNA, the CDR3 is TGTGCCAGCTCACCGAGGGCGGCGGGCTACAATGAGCAGTTCTTC. This chain uses TRBV18 with TRBJ2-1; maybe TRBD2 (5 bases). Germline V lookup: CDR1 KGHSH, CDR2 LQKENI. Trimming cost V 3 bases and J 3 bases, with 12 bases left between them. The CDR3 contains 15 residues.

The chain couples TRBV6-4 to TRBJ2-3; a possible D gene is TRBD2 (6 bases). Deletions cut 4 bases from V and 9 bases from J, with 14 bases between. CDR1 and CDR2 from the germline V gene are MRHNA and SNTAGT. The CDR3 is 13 amino acids. CDR3 sequence: CASSVTQGGTQYF. As DNA, the CDR3 is TGTGCCAGCAGTGTTACCCAGGGAGGCACGCAGTATTTT.

This clone was found a few times. V gene TRBV7-9 combines with J gene TRBJ1-6; TRBD1 matches 8 bases. The germline V gene encodes CDR1 SEHNR and CDR2 FQNEAQ (reference sequence). This CDR3 spans 15 amino acids. With 5 bases clipped from V and 8 bases from J, the junction kept 8 bases outside the gene matches. CDR3 DNA: TGTGCCAGCAGCCGGACAGGGATCTCCGATTCACCCCTCCACTTT. Encoded protein: CASSRTGISDSPLHF.

This chain connects TRBV5-4 to TRBJ2-5, with TRBD1 matching 8 bases. V shed 2 bases and J 4 bases; nucleotides not matched to a gene: 7. CDR3 length: 15 residues. Per the germline V gene, CDR1 is SGHNT and CDR2 is YYREEE (reference sequence). This CDR3 is CASSFDRGGGETQYF. CDR3 DNA: TGTGCCAGCAGCTTCGACAGGGGAGGAGGAGAGACCCAGTACTTC.

V usage is TRBV19 and J usage is TRBJ1-2, with D possibly matching TRBD1 (5 bases). Trimming stripped 3 bases from V and 2 bases from J, with 7 bases between. The CDR3 loop spans 13 amino acids. The germline CDR1 and CDR2 sequences are LNHDA and SQIVND (reference sequence). The CDR3 spells CASSISGNYGYTF. Here the CDR3 DNA reads TGTGCCAGTAGTATTTCAGGGAACTATGGCTACACCTTC.

Only one count was recorded for this clone. The chain is built from TRBV7-2 and TRBJ2-3, with TRBD2 as a possible D gene (6 bases). There are 14 residues in the CDR3. Germline CDR1 reads SGHTA; CDR2 reads FQGNSA. V gave up 2 bases and J gave up 4 bases, with 10 bases separating them. The CDR3 protein is CASSLRPGADTQYF. CDR3 nucleotides: TGTGCCAGCAGCTTACGCCCGGGGGCAGATACGCAGTATTTT.

J is TRBJ1-1 and V is TRBV11-2; D may be TRBD1 (6 bases). CDR3 length equals 16 residues. Germline-derived CDR1 and CDR2 are SGHAT and FQNNGV. The germline V and J ends were trimmed by 2 bases and 4 bases, with 17 bases remaining between them. Here the CDR3 DNA reads TGTGCCAGCAGCTTACAAACAGGGCCAGGAGGCACTGAAGCTTTCTTT. Its protein is CASSLQTGPGGTEAFF.

The V and J genes are TRBV7-2 and TRBJ1-5; tentative D call: TRBD1 (6 bases). The CDR3 is 14 residues long. Trimming cost V 5 bases and J 1 base, with 9 bases left between them. The germline V gene has CDR1 SGHTA and CDR2 FQGNSA. The CDR3 nucleotides read TGTGCCAGCAGCCCGGGGGGCAGCAATCAGCCCCAGCATTTT. Translating gives CASSPGGSNQPQHF.

The V and J genes are TRBV11-2 and TRBJ2-2, with unresolved D. Germline V gene sequence: CDR1 SGHAT, CDR2 FQNNGV. Trimming pared 5 bases from V and 2 bases from J, leaving 12 bases between. The CDR3 has 15 residues. CDR3 sequence reads: CASSPQAFNTGELFF. The CDR3 DNA follows: TGTGCCAGCAGCCCCCAGGCCTTTAACACCGGGGAGCTGTTTTTT.

The genes are TRBV10-2 and TRBJ1-1, with TRBD1 matching 12 bases. J lost 4 bases, V lost 7 bases, and 31 bases had no gene match. The germline V gene has CDR1 WSHSY and CDR2 SAAADI. The CDR3 has 23 amino acids. CDR3 amino acids: CASTPQPWDRGLTVSRTITEAFF. In nucleotides, the CDR3 is TGCGCCAGCACCCCTCAGCCTTGGGACAGGGGGCTCACGGTATCACGGACAATCACTGAAGCTTTCTTT.